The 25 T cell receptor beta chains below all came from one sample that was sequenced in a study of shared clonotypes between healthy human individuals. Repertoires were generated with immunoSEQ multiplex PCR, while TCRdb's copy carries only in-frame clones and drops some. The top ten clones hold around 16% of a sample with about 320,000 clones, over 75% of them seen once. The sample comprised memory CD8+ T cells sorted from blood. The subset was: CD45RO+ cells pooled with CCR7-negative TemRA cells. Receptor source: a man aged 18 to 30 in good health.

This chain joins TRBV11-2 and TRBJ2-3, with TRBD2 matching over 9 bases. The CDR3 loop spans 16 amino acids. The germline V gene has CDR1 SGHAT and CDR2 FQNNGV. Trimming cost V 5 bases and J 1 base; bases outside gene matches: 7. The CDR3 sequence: CASSTRLAVGTDTQYF. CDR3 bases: TGTGCCAGCAGCACCAGACTAGCGGTGGGCACAGATACGCAGTATTTT.

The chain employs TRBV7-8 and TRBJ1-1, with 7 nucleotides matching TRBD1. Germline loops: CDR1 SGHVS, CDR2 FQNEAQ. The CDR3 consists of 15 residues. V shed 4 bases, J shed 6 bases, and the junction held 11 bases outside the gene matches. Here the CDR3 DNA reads TGTGCCAGCAGCTCTGTTGAAGGGGGCGCCGCTGAAGCTTTCTTT. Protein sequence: CASSSVEGGAAEAFF.

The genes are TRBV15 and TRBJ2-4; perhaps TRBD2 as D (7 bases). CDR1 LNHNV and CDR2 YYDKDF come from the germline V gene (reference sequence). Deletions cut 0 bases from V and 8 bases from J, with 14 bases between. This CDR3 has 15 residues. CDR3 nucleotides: TGTGCCACCAGCAGAGAAGGCGGGGGCAAGGACATTCAGTACTTC. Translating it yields CATSREGGGKDIQYF.

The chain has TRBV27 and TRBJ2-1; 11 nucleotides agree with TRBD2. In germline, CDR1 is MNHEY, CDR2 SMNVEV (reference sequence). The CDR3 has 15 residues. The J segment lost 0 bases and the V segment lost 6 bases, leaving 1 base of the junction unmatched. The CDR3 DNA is TGTGCCAGCAGGACTAGCGGGGACTCCTACAATGAGCAGTTCTTC. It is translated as CASRTSGDSYNEQFF.

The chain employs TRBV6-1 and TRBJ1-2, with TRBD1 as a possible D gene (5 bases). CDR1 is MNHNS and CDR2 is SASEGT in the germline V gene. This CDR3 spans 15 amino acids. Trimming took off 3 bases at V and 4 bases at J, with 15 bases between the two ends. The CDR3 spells CASSDPQGGFYGYTF. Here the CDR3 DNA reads TGTGCCAGCAGTGACCCCCAGGGAGGGTTCTATGGCTACACCTTC.

CDR3 bases: TGTGCCAGCAGTCGACTAGCGGCGAACGCCTACGAGCAGTACTTC. Protein sequence: CASSRLAANAYEQYF. The chain joins TRBV2 to TRBJ2-7; 9 positions match TRBD2. Germline V gives CDR1 SNHLY, CDR2 FYNNEI. V shed 5 bases, J shed 2 bases, and the junction held 7 bases outside the gene matches. There are 15 residues in the CDR3.

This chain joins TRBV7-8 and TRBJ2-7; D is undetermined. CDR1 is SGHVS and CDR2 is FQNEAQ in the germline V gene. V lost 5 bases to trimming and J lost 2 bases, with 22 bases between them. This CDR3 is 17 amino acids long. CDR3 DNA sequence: TGTGCCAGCAGCCCCCGGAGACTTTGGGTTCCAGCCTACGAGCAGTACTTC. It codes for CASSPRRLWVPAYEQYF.

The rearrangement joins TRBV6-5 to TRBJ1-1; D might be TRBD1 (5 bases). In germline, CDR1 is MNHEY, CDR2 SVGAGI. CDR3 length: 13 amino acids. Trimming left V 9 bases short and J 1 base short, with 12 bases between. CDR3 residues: CASGGARNTEAFF. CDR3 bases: TGTGCCAGTGGCGGGGCCAGGAACACTGAAGCTTTCTTT.

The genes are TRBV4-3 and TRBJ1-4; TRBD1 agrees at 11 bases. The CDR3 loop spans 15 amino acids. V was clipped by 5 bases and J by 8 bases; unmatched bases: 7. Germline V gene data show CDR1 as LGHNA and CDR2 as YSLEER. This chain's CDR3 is CASSDRTGGREKLFF. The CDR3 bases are TGCGCCAGCAGCGATCGGACAGGGGGCAGGGAAAAACTGTTTTTT.

As DNA, the CDR3 is TGCGCCAGCAGCCAAGAAGCATGGGAGAGTAGTGAGCAGTTCTTC. Encoded protein: CASSQEAWESSEQFF. V usage is TRBV4-1 and J usage is TRBJ2-1, with D maybe TRBD2 (5 bases). Germline loops: CDR1 MGHRA, CDR2 YSYEKL. This CDR3 spans 15 amino acids. Trimming removed 0 bases from V and 9 bases from J, with 15 bases in between.

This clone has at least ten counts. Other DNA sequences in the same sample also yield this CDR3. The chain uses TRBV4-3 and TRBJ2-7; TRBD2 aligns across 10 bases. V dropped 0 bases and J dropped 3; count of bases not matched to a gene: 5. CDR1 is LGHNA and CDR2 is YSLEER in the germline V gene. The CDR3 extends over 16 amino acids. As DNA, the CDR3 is TGCGCCAGCAGCCAAGATCAGGCTAGCGGGAGCTACGAGCAGTACTTC. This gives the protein CASSQDQASGSYEQYF.

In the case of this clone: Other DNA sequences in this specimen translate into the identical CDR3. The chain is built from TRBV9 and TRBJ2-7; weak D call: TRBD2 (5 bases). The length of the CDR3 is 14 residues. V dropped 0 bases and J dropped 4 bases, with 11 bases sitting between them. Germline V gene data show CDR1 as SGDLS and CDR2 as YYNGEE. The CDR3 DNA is TGTGCCAGCAGCGTAGGAGGAGGCGGGTACGAGCAGTACTTC. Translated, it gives CASSVGGGGYEQYF.

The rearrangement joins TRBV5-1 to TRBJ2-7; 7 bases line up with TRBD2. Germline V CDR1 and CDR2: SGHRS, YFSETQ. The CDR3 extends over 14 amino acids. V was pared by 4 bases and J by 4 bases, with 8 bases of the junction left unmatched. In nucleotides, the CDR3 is TGCGCCAGCAGCCCCATGGGTAGCGGGTACGAGCAGTACTTC. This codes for CASSPMGSGYEQYF.

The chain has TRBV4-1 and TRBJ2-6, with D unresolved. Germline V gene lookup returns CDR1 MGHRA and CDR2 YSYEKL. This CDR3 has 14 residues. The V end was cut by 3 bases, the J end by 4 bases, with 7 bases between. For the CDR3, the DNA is TGCGCCAGCAGCCAGACCGGAGGGGCCAACGTCCTGACTTTC. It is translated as CASSQTGGANVLTF.

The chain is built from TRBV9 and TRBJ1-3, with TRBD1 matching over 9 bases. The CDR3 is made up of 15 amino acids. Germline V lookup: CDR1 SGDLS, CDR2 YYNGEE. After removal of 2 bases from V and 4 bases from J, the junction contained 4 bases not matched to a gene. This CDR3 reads CASSVGTGPGNTIYF. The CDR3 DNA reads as TGTGCCAGCAGCGTCGGGACAGGGCCAGGAAACACCATATATTTT.

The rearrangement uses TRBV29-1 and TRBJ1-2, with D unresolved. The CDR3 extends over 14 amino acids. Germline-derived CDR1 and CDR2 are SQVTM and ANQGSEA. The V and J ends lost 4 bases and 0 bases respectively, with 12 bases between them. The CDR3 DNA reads TGCAGCGTTGGTCCTGAATTACCTAACTATGGCTACACCTTC. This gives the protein CSVGPELPNYGYTF.

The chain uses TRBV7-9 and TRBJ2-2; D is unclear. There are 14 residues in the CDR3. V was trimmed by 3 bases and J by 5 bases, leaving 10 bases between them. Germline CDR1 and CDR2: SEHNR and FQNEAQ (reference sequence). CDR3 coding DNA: TGTGCCAGCAGCTTGGTCCTTGGGACCGGGGAGCTGTTTTTT. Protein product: CASSLVLGTGELFF. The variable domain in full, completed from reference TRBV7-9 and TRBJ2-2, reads DTGVSQNPRHKITKRGQNVTFRCDPISEHNRLYWYRQTLGQGPEFLTYFQNEAQLEKSRLLSDRFSAERPKGSFSTLEIQRTEQGDSAMYLCASSLVLGTGELFFGEGSRLTVL.

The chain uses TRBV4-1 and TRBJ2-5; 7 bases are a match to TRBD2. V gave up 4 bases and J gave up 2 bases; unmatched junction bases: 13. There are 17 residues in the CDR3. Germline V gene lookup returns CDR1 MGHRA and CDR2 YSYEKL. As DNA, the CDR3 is TGCGCCAGCAGCCCGCTAGGTTTTCCTAGCGGTCAAGAGACCCAGTACTTC. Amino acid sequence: CASSPLGFPSGQETQYF.

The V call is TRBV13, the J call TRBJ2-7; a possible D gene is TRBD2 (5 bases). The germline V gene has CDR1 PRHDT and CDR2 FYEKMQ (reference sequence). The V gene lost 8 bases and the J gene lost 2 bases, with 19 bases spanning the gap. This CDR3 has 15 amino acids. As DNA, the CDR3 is TGTGCCAGCCAGGTCTGGGAGAGGATCCCCTACGAGCAGTACTTC. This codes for CASQVWERIPYEQYF.

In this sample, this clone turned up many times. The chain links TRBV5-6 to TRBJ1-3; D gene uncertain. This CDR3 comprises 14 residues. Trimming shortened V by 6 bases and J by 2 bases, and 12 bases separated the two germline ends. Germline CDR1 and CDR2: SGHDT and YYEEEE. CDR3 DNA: TGTGCCAGCATTCCCTCAAAAGCTGGAAACACCATATATTTT. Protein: CASIPSKAGNTIYF.

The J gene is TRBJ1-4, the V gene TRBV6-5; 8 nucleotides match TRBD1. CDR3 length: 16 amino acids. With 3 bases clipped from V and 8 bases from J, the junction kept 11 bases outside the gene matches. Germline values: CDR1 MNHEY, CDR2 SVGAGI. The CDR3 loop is CASSYGVTGTGEKLFF. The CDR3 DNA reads TGTGCCAGCAGTTATGGGGTGACCGGGACAGGCGAAAAACTGTTTTTT.

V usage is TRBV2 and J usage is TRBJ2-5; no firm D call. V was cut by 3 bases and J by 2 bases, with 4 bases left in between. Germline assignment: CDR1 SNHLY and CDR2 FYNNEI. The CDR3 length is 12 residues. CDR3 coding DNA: TGTGCCAGCAGTGACAGACAAGAGACCCAGTACTTC. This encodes CASSDRQETQYF.

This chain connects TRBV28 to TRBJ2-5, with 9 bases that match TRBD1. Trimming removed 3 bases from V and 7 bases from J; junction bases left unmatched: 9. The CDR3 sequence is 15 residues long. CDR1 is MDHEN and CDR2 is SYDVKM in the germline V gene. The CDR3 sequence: CASSFDTGGSGTQYF. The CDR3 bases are TGTGCCAGCAGTTTCGATACAGGGGGCTCGGGGACCCAGTACTTC.

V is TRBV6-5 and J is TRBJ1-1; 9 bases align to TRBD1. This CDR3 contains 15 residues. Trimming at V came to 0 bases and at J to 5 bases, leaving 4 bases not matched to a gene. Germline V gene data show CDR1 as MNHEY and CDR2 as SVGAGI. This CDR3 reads CASSYSRTGVTEAFF. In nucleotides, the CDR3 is TGTGCCAGCAGTTACTCGCGGACAGGGGTGACTGAAGCTTTCTTT.

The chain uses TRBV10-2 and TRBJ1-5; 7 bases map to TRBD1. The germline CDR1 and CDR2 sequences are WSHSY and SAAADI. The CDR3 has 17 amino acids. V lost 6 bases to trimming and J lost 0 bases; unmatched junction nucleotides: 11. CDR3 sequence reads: CASSKDRYSYSNQPQHF. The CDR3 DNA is TGCGCCAGCAGCAAGGACAGGTACTCCTATAGCAATCAGCCCCAGCATTTT.